The 25 T cell receptor beta chains below come from one sample, sequenced in a study of identical twins. TCRdb fed the 5' RACE reads into MiXCR, producing one record per CDR3 protein. This sample has around 960,000 distinct CDR3 sequences, with about 12% found just once. These data also formed part of another study, on yellow fever vaccine responses in identical twins.

The sequenced material came from PBMCs. The receptors were gathered from a woman between 18 and 29 years old in good health.

This clonotype was seen a few times. This chain links TRBV7-6 with TRBJ2-1; a weak D match, TRBD2 (5 bases). Germline CDR1 is SGHVS and CDR2 is FNYEAQ. V was shortened by 1 base and J by 7 bases, with 11 bases between the two germline ends. The CDR3 is 14 residues long. The CDR3 DNA is TGTGCCAGCAGCTTAGGTAGCGCGGGTAATGAGCAGTTCTTC. Its protein is CASSLGSAGNEQFF. Looking up the rest from reference TRBV7-6 and TRBJ2-1 gives the full variable domain: GAGVSQSPRYKVTKRGQDVALRCDPISGHVSLYWYRQALGQGPEFLTYFNYEAQQDKSGLPNDRFSAERPEGSISTLTIQRTEQRDSAMYRCASSLGSAGNEQFFGPGTRLTVL.

This clonotype was detected only a few times. The chain couples TRBV7-8 to TRBJ2-3; 8 bases are shared with TRBD2. J lost 2 bases, V lost 6 bases, and 13 bases had no gene match. CDR3 length equals 17 residues. Germline lookup yields CDR1 SGHVS and CDR2 FQNEAQ. This CDR3 reads CASSTSPGGGPTDTQYF. CDR3 bases: TGTGCCAGCAGTACGTCCCCGGGGGGGGGCCCCACAGATACGCAGTATTTT. Supplemented by reference TRBV7-8 and TRBJ2-3, the full variable domain reads GAGVSQSPRYKVAKRGQDVALRCDPISGHVSLFWYQQALGQGPEFLTYFQNEAQLDKSGLPSDRFFAERPEGSVSTLKIQRTQQEDSAVYLCASSTSPGGGPTDTQYFGPGTRLTVL.

This clonotype has only a few counts. V is TRBV20-1 and J is TRBJ2-3; D may be TRBD1 or TRBD2 (7 bases each). The CDR3 has 14 amino acids. The V and J ends lost 6 bases and 2 bases respectively, with 15 bases between them. Germline CDR1 reads DFQATT; CDR2 reads SNEGSKA (reference sequence). The CDR3 DNA reads TGCAGTGCAAGGGGGCGGGGGTTCACAGATACGCAGTATTTT. Translation gives CSARGRGFTDTQYF.

This clonotype came up a few times. The chain combines TRBV28 with TRBJ2-4; D may be TRBD2 (6 bases). Deletions cut 6 bases from V and 7 bases from J, with 16 bases between. This CDR3 contains 14 residues. Per germline, CDR1 MDHEN and CDR2 SYDVKM. CDR3 region: CASRQRVLGNIQYF. The CDR3 DNA sequence: TGTGCCAGCAGGCAGCGGGTGCTAGGGAACATTCAGTACTTC.

The J gene is TRBJ2-7, the V gene TRBV3-1; TRBD1 agrees at 10 bases. After removal of 3 bases from V and 5 bases from J, the junction contained 4 bases not matched to a gene. CDR3 length: 14 residues. CDR1 LGHDT and CDR2 YNNKEL come from the germline V gene (reference sequence). The CDR3 DNA is TGTGCCAGCAGCCAGACCGGGACAGGGGACGAGCAGTACGTC. Amino acid sequence: CASSQTGTGDEQYV.

This clonotype was counted between two and nine times. The V call is TRBV10-2, the J call TRBJ2-1, with TRBD1 matching over 9 bases. Germline CDR1 is WSHSY and CDR2 is SAAADI. The CDR3 is 13 residues long. J was trimmed by 9 bases and V by 6 bases; bases with no gene match: 6. The CDR3, as DNA: TGCGCCAGCAGATCTACAGGGGGCGGTGAGCAGTTCTTC. Protein: CASRSTGGGEQFF.

The J gene is TRBJ2-2, the V gene TRBV6-4; tentatively, D is TRBD1 or TRBD2 (5 bases each). Germline assignment: CDR1 MRHNA and CDR2 SNTAGT. V lost 8 bases and J 5 bases, leaving 12 bases between the germline ends. The CDR3 consists of 13 residues. As DNA, the CDR3 is TGTGCCAGCTCGCAGGGAGAAACCGGGGAGCTGTTTTTT. It specifies CASSQGETGELFF.

The chain uses TRBV7-8 and TRBJ1-5; 7 bases map to TRBD1. CDR1 and CDR2 from the germline V gene are SGHVS and FQNEAQ. This CDR3 region has 15 residues. V trimming: 5 bases; J trimming: 7 bases; junction bases outside the gene matches: 11. For the CDR3, the DNA is TGTGCCAGCAGCGCCGAAGGGGGCGCCGGCCAGCCCCAGCATTTT. It codes for CASSAEGGAGQPQHF.

This clonotype was picked up a small number of times. The chain is built from TRBV4-1 and TRBJ2-1; tentatively, D is TRBD2 (6 bases). The CDR3 has 18 amino acids. The V and J ends lost 0 bases and 3 bases respectively, with 18 bases between them. The germline gives CDR1 MGHRA, CDR2 YSYEKL. CDR3 DNA: TGCGCCAGCAGCCAAGATCCAGGGAGCGGGTCCAACTACAATGAGCAGTTCTTC. It specifies CASSQDPGSGSNYNEQFF.

This chain connects TRBV29-1 to TRBJ2-3; D unclear. Germline CDR1 and CDR2: SQVTM and ANQGSEA. CDR3 size: 14 residues. V was trimmed by 5 bases and J by 3 bases, leaving 15 bases between them. CDR3 bases: TGCAGCGTTATACCGGGCCTGGGGACAGATACGCAGTATTTT. It encodes CSVIPGLGTDTQYF.

This clonotype was recorded many times. The genes are TRBV7-8 and TRBJ2-1, with a possible D match to TRBD1 (5 bases). V lost 3 bases and J lost 6, with 18 bases in between. There are 16 residues in the CDR3. Germline V gene sequence: CDR1 SGHVS, CDR2 FQNEAQ. CDR3 sequence reads: CASSFGRTHTTNEQFF. The DNA for the CDR3 is TGTGCCAGCAGCTTTGGCAGGACACACACCACCAATGAGCAGTTCTTC.

This chain joins TRBV12-3 or TRBV12-4 and TRBJ2-3; 10 positions agree with TRBD1. After removal of 4 bases from V and 6 bases from J, the junction contained 7 bases not matched to a gene. The CDR3 runs 15 residues. CDR3 region: CASSYGGTGVDTQYF. CDR3 DNA: TGTGCCAGCAGTTACGGTGGGACAGGGGTCGATACGCAGTATTTT.

The rearrangement uses TRBV6-5 and TRBJ1-1; 7 bases are a match to TRBD1. V gave up 0 bases and J gave up 10 bases; unmatched junction bases: 2. CDR1 and CDR2 from the germline V gene are MNHEY and SVGAGI. The CDR3 extends over 12 amino acids. The CDR3 is CASSYSEGAAFF. The CDR3 DNA sequence: TGTGCCAGCAGTTACTCTGAGGGGGCAGCTTTCTTT.

The chain has TRBV2 and TRBJ1-1; tentative D call: TRBD1 (6 bases). The germline V and J ends were trimmed by 0 bases and 10 bases, with 18 bases remaining between them. The V gene's germline CDR1 is SNHLY and CDR2 FYNNEI. CDR3 length: 15 amino acids. The CDR3 loop reads CASSEALKKDSGAFF. The CDR3 coding sequence is TGTGCCAGCAGTGAAGCGCTGAAGAAGGACAGTGGAGCTTTCTTT.

The sample holds many counts of this clonotype. CDR3 sequence (DNA): TGTGCCAGCAGCTTAGGGCTAGCGGGAAGCTACGAGCAGTACGTC. Its protein product is CASSLGLAGSYEQYV. The chain is built from TRBV11-2 and TRBJ2-7; 9 nucleotides align to TRBD2. Trimming removed 1 base from V and 3 bases from J; junction bases left unmatched: 4. The CDR3 totals 15 residues. Looked up from germline, CDR1 is SGHAT and CDR2 is FQNNGV.

The chain recombines TRBV4-2 with TRBJ2-5, with 7 bases aligning to TRBD1. V lost 0 bases, J lost 1 base, and 8 bases stayed unmatched. Germline assignment: CDR1 LGHNA and CDR2 YNFKEQ. The CDR3 runs 17 residues. CDR3: CASSQEGTRGSQETQYF. The CDR3 bases are TGTGCCAGCAGCCAAGAGGGTACCAGGGGGAGCCAAGAGACCCAGTACTTC.

The J gene is TRBJ2-2, the V gene TRBV20-1; 7 nucleotides agree with TRBD2. The CDR3 has 15 amino acids. Germline V gene sequence: CDR1 DFQATT, CDR2 SNEGSKA (reference sequence). Trimming cost V 6 bases and J 2 bases; bases outside gene matches: 9. In DNA, the CDR3 is TGCAGTGCCCCCCGGGCTAGCGGAAACACCGGGGAGCTGTTTTTT. It translates to CSAPRASGNTGELFF.

The V call is TRBV19, the J call TRBJ1-5; D might be TRBD1 (5 bases). Trimming stripped 7 bases from V and 4 bases from J, with 20 bases between. The germline V gene encodes CDR1 LNHDA and CDR2 SQIVND (reference sequence). CDR3 length equals 16 residues. CDR3 DNA sequence: TGTGCCAGTACCAAGGGGCCCAATGGAGGGAATCAGCCCCAGCATTTT. Translation: CASTKGPNGGNQPQHF.

This clonotype was observed once. This chain uses TRBV20-1 with TRBJ2-5; possibly TRBD1 for D (6 bases). CDR3 length: 15 residues. V was clipped by 0 bases and J by 5 bases, with 16 bases between them. Germline CDR1 is DFQATT and CDR2 is SNEGSKA (reference sequence). Here the CDR3 DNA reads TGCAGTGCTAGAGAAAGGAACAGGGACGAGGAGACCCAGTACTTC. Its protein product is CSARERNRDEETQYF.

This clonotype was counted ten times or more. The genes are TRBV5-5 and TRBJ1-2; TRBD1 is a possible D gene (5 bases). V lost 6 bases, J lost 4 bases, and 13 bases lay in between. Germline values: CDR1 SGHKS, CDR2 YYEKEE (reference sequence). The CDR3 runs 13 residues. The chain's CDR3 is CASNGGSSYGYTF. The CDR3 bases are TGTGCCAGCAACGGGGGGAGTAGCTATGGCTACACCTTC.

At least ten counts were recorded for this clonotype. V and J are TRBV12-3 or TRBV12-4 and TRBJ1-3; D ambiguous. Between the trimmed V and J ends, which lost 3 bases and 1 base, there was a span of 4 bases. The CDR3 totals 13 residues. As DNA, the CDR3 is TGTGCCAGCAGTTTCGATTCTGGAAACACCATATATTTT. Amino acid sequence: CASSFDSGNTIYF.

The rearrangement links TRBV27 to TRBJ1-5; unclear D gene. CDR3 length: 13 amino acids. Germline V gene lookup returns CDR1 MNHEY and CDR2 SMNVEV (reference sequence). Trimming shortened V by 2 bases and J by 3 bases, and 5 bases separated the two germline ends. The CDR3 region has the DNA TGTGCCAGCAGTTTAATTATCAATCAGCCCCAGCATTTT. Encoded protein: CASSLIINQPQHF.

This clonotype appeared a few times. This sequence joins TRBV20-1 and TRBJ2-5; 7 bases agree with TRBD2. This CDR3 is 15 amino acids long. Germline V CDR1 and CDR2: DFQATT, SNEGSKA (reference sequence). After removal of 1 base from V and 4 bases from J, the junction contained 9 bases not matched to a gene. For the CDR3, the DNA is TGCAGTGCTAGAGGTCGTAGCGGGCCCAGAGAGACCCAGTACTTC. It specifies CSARGRSGPRETQYF.

CDR3 loop: CAISEGDTPYNEQFF. CDR3 DNA sequence: TGTGCCATCAGTGAGGGGGACACTCCCTACAATGAGCAGTTCTTC. The rearrangement joins TRBV10-3 to TRBJ2-1, with D possibly matching TRBD1 (6 bases). V lost 2 bases and J lost 2, with 10 bases in between. CDR1 ENHRY and CDR2 SYGVKD come from the germline V gene. The CDR3 has 15 amino acids.

This clonotype was counted only a few times. The chain employs TRBV4-2 and TRBJ2-3; no firm D call. This CDR3 comprises 14 residues. Germline CDR1 LGHNA, CDR2 YNFKEQ. V dropped 0 bases and J dropped 2 bases, with 6 bases sitting between them. CDR3 coding DNA: TGTGCCAGCAGCCAAGATCTAGACACAGATACGCAGTATTTT. Encoded protein: CASSQDLDTDTQYF.